The source of this TCR beta chain is a study of pediatric ulcerative colitis. Findings and limits, study-wide: Blood-rectal clonal overlap within each person was significantly higher in ulcerative colitis patients than controls. No controls had the two rectal clonotypes shared by ulcerative colitis patients.

One to two pinch biopsies were taken from the rectum during colonoscopy. The count of this clone is one. Its matching antigen is unknown. This CDR3 region has 12 residues. CDR1 is LGHNA, CDR2 YNFKEQ, per germline. Between the trimmed V and J ends, which lost 1 base and 5 bases, there was a span of 5 bases. Profiling relied on immunoSEQ multiplex PCR, and the TCRdb table lists in-frame clones only, not all of them. Altogether 40,000 to 60,000 clones are present, around 81% being singletons, with the ten largest covering over 3%. This receptor was identified in a girl aged 5-17 years with moderate ulcerative colitis. The chain combines TRBV4-2 with TRBJ2-5; no firm D call. Sequenced input: gut tissue. CDR3 region: CASSQGRETQYF. In DNA form, the CDR3 reads TGTGCCAGCAGCCAAGGACGGGAGACCCAGTACTTC.